The clone carrying this T cell receptor (beta chain) appeared many times. Its antigen remains unknown. The sample originates from a study of T cells in Graves' hyperthyroidism and ophthalmopathy. Notes on the study in general: In validation, the model predicted ophthalmopathy. These predictions came a median approximately 5.9 months before onset.

V gave up 5 bases and J gave up 7 bases, with 20 bases separating them. Germline CDR1 and CDR2: MNHEY and SVGAGI. The length of the CDR3 is 15 residues. RNA transcripts provided the source from which TCR beta CDR3 regions were amplified. The HTBI set primed first-round TCR CDR3 RT-PCR. TCRdb fed the multiplex PCR reads into MiXCR, producing one record per CDR3 protein. The sample holds roughly 380,000 distinct CDR3 sequences, 15% to 20% seen once. Every diagnosis used clinical symptoms, serum thyroxine and TRAb, thyroid ultrasound and orbital computed tomography. Sequences were obtained from blood. The receptor was isolated from a woman in her thirties or forties with Graves' ophthalmopathy. The chain has TRBV6-5 and TRBJ1-2; D gene unclear. CDR3 in amino acids: CASSLDISASGGYTF. The CDR3 DNA reads TGTGCCAGCAGTCTAGACATCTCGGCGAGCGGTGGCTACACCTTC.